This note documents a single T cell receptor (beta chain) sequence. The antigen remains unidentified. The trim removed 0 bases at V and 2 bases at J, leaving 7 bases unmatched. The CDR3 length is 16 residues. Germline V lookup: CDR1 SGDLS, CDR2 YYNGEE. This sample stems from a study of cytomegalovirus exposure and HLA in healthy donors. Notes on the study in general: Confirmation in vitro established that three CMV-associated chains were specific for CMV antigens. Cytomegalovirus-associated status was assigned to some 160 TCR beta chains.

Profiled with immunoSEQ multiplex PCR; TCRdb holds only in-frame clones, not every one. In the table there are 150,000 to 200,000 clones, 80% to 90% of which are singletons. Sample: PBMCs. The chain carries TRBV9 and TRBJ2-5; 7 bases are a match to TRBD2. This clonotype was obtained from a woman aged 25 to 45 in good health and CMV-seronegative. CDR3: CASSVAGGTVQETQYF. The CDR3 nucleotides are TGTGCCAGCAGCGTAGCCGGGGGGACTGTTCAAGAGACCCAGTACTTC.